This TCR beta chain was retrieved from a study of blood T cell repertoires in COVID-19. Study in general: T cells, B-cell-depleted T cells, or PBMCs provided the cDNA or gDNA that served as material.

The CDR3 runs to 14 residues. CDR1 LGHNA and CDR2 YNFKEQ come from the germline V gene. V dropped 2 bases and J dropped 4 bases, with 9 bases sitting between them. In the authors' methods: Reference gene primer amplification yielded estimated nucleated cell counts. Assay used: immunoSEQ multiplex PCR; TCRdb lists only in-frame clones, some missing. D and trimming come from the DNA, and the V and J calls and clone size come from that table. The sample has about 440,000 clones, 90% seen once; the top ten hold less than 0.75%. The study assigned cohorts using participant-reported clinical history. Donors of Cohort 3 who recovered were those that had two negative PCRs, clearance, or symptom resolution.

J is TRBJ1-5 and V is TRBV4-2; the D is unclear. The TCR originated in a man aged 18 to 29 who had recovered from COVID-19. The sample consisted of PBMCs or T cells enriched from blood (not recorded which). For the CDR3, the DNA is TGTGCCAGCAGCCAAAGCAATTCAAATCAGCCCCAGCATTTT. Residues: CASSQSNSNQPQHF.